This paragraph covers one T cell receptor beta chain sequence. Assay: immunoSEQ multiplex PCR; the TCRdb copy retains only in-frame clones and omits some. The sample yields about 180,000 clones, approximately 94% seen once. The source of the sample is a study of control samples from healthy donors and cancer patients. From germline, CDR1 is MNHEY and CDR2 SVGAGI. This CDR3 spans 15 amino acids. Trimming left V 10 bases short and J 11 bases short, with 27 bases between. The sequenced sample was blood. The clonotype comes from a young man in good health. This sequence joins TRBV6-5 and TRBJ1-5, with D tentatively TRBD1 (5 bases). The CDR3 DNA reads TGTGCCACTACACGGACTTGGGATCAGGGTTTGGCCCAGCATTTT. Protein: CATTRTWDQGLAQHF.